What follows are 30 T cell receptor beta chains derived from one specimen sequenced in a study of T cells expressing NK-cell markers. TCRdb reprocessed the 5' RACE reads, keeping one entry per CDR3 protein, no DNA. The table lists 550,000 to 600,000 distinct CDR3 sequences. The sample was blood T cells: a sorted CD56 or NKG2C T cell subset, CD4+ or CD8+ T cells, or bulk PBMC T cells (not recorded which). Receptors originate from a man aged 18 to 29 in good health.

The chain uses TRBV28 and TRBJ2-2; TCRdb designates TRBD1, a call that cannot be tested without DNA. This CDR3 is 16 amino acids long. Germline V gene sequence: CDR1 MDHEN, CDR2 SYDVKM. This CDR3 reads CASSLWGESNTGELFF.

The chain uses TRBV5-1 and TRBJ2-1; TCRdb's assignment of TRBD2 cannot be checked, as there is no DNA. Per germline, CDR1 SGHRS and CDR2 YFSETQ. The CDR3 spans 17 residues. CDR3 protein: CASSFDASGRAYNEQFF.

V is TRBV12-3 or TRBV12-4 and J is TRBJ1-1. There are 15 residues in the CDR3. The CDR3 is CASSLAGVEYTEAFF.

The CDR3 region is CASSRWGGQPQHF. This chain joins TRBV7-9 and TRBJ1-5; the D call of TRBD1 rests on TCRdb alone, since no DNA is present to check it. Looked up from germline, CDR1 is SEHNR and CDR2 is FQNEAQ (reference sequence). The CDR3 totals 13 residues.

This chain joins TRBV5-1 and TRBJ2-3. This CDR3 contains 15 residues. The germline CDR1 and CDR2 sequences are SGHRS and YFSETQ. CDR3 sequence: CASSLDFGPRDTQYF.

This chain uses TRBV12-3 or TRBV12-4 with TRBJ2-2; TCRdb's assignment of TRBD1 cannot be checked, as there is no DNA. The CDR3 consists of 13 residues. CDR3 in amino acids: CASSLQGSGELFF.

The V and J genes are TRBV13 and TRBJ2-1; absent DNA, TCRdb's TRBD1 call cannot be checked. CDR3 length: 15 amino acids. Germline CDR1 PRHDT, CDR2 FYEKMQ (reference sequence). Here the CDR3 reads CASSIQGLPNNEQFF. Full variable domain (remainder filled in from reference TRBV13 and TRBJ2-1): AAGVIQSPRHLIKEKRETATLKCYPIPRHDTVYWYQQGPGQDPQFLISFYEKMQSDKGSIPDRFSAQQFSDYHSELNMSSLELGDSALYFCASSIQGLPNNEQFFGPGTRLTVL.

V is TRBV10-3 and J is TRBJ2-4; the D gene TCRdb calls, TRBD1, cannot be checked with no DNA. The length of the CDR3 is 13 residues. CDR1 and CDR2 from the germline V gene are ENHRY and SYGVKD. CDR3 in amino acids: CAISEGQGDIQYF.

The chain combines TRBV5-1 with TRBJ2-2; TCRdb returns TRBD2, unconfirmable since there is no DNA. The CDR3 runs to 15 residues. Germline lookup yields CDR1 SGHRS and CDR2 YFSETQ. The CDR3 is CASSPRVAGEGELFF.

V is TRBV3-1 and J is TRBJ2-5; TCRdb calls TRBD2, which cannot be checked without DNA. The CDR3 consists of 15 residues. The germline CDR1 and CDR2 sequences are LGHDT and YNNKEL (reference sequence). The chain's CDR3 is CASSQFLASWETQYF.

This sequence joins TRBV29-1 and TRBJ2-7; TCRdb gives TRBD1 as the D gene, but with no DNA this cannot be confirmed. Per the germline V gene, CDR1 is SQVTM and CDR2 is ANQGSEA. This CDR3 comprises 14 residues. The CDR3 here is CSVEDEGAMNEQYF.

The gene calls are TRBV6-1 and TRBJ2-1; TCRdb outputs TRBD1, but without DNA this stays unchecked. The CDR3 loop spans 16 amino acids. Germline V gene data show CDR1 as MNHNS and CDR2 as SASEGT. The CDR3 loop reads CASSDPGARMNNEQFF.

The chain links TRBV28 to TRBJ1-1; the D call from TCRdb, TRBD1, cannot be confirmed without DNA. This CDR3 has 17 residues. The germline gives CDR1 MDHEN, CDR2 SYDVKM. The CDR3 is CASSPWTGLGVVGEAFF.

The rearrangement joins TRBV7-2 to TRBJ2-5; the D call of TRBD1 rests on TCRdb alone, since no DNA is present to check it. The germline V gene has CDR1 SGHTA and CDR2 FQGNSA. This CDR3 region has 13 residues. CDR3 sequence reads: CASGTVHQETQYF.

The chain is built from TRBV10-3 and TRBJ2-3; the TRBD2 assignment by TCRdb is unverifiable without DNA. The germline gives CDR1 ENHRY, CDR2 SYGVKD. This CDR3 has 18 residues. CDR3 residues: CAISEREGGLPTTDTQYF.

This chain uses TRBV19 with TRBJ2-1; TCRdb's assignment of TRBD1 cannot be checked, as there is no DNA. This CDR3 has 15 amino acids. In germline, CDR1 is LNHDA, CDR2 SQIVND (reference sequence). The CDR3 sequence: CASRPWGGERDEQFF.

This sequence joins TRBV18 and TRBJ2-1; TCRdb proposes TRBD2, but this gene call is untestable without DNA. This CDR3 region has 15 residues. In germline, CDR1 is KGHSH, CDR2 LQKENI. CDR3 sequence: CASSPPRGSWNEQFF. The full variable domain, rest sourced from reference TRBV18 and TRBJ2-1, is NAGVMQNPRHLVRRRGQEARLRCSPMKGHSHVYWYRQLPEEGLKFMVYLQKENIIDESGMPKERFSAEFPKEGPSILRIQQVVRGDSAAYFCASSPPRGSWNEQFFGPGTRLTVL.

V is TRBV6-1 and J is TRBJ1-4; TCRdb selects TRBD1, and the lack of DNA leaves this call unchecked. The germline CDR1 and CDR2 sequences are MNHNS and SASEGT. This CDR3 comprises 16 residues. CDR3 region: CASSERRRLFNEKLFF.

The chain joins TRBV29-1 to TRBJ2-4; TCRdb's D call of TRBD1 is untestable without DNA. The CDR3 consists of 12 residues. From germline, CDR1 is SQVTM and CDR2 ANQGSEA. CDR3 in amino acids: CSGGQGRGIQYF.

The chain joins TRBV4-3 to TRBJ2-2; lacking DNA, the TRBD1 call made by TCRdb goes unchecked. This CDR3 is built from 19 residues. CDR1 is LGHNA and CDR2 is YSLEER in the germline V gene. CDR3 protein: CASSQETARPGRNTGELFF.

This chain's CDR3 is CASSPDRAHEQFF. The rearrangement uses TRBV18 and TRBJ2-1; as DNA is missing, the TRBD1 call by TCRdb cannot be tested. The V gene's germline CDR1 is KGHSH and CDR2 LQKENI. CDR3 size: 13 residues.

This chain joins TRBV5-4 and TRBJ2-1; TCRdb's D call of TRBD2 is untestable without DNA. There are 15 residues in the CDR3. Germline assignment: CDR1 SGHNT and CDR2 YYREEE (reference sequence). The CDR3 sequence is CASSREGSRYNEQFF.

The CDR3 protein is CASSSLGGLAEEQFF. V is TRBV12-3 or TRBV12-4 and J is TRBJ2-1; TCRdb names TRBD2, which stays unverified in the absence of DNA. CDR3 size: 15 residues.

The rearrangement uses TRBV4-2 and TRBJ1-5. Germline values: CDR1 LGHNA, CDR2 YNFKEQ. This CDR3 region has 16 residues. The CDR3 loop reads CASSQPTGESNQPQHF.

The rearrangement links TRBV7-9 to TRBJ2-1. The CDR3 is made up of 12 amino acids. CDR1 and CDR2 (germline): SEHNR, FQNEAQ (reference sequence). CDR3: CASSQDSNEQFF.

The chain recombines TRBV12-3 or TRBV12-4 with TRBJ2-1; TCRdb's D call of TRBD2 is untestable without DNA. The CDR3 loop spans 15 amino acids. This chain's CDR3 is CASSFTSGRVGEQFF.

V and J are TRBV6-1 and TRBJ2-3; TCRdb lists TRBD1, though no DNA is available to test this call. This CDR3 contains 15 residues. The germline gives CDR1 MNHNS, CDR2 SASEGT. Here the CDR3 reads CASTEGTGGAYTQYF.

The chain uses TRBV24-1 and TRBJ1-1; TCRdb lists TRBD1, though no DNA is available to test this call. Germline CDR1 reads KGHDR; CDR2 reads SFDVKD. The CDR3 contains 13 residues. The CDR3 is CATSDATGPAAFF.

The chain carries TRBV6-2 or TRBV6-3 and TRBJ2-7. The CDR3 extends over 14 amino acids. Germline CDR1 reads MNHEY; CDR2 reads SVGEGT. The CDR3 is CASSYWGSSYEQYF.

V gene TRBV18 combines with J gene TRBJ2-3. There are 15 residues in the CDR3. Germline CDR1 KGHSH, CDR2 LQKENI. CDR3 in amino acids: CASSGLSRFTDTQYF.